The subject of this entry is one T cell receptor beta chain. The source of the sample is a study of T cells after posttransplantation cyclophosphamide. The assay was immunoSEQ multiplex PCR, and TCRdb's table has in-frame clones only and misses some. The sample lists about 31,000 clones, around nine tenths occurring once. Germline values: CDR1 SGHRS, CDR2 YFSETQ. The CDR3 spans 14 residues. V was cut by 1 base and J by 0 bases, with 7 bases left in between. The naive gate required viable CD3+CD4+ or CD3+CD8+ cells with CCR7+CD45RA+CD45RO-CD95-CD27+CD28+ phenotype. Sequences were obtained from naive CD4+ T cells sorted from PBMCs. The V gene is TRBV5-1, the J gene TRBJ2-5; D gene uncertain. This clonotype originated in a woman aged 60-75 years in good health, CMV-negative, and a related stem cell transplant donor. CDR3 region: CASSLIPDQETQYF. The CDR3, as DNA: TGCGCCAGCAGCTTGATACCAGACCAAGAGACCCAGTACTTC.